This T cell receptor beta chain derives from a study of blood T cells in healthy people across ages. Study results and caveats: Estimated diversity across one million T cells was deemed an underestimate.

Extraction yielded at least 6 micrograms of total RNA per sample. CDR3 length: 14 residues. Germline V gives CDR1 SEHNR, CDR2 FQNEAQ (reference sequence). Trimming took off 5 bases at V and 3 bases at J, with 14 bases between the two ends. This clonotype appeared a few times. Its antigen remains unknown. A J-beta primer mix and a sample-barcoded 5' primer were used in a second PCR of about 7 to 12 cycles. With 12 random nucleotides, a template-switch adaptor tagged each individual cDNA molecule. TCRdb independently ran MiXCR on the 5' RACE reads; one entry per CDR3 protein. The sample has about 970,000 distinct CDR3 sequences, roughly half seen once.

The sequenced material came from blood. The TCR was taken from a woman aged 55 to 70 in good health. This chain joins TRBV7-9 and TRBJ2-7, with a possible D match to TRBD2 (5 bases). CDR3 sequence reads: CASSPGIVFYEQYF. Here the CDR3 DNA reads TGTGCCAGCAGCCCCGGGATAGTCTTCTACGAGCAGTACTTC.